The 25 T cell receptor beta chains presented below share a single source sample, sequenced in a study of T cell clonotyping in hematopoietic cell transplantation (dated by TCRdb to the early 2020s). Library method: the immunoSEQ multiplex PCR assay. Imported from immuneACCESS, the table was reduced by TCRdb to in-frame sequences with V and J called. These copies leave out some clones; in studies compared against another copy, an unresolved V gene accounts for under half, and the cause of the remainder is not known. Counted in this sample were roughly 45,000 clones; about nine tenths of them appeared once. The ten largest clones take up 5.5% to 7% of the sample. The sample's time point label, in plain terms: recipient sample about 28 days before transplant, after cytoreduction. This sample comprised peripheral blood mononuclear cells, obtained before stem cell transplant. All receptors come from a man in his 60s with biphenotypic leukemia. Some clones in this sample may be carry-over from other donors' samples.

This CDR3 reads CAWRKYPTGTGGRRDTGELFF. In DNA form, the CDR3 reads TGTGCCTGGAGAAAGTACCCAACCGGGACAGGGGGACGTAGGGACACCGGGGAGCTGTTTTTT. The V gene is TRBV30, the J gene TRBJ2-2, with TRBD1 identical over 11 bases. This CDR3 spans 21 amino acids. V gave up 3 bases and J gave up 3 bases; unmatched junction bases: 21. CDR1 is GTSNPN and CDR2 is SVGIG in the germline V gene (reference sequence).

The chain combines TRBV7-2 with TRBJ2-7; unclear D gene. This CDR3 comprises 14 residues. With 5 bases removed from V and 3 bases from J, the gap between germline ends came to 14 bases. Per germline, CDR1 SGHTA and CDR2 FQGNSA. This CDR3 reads CASSRIGRIYEQYF. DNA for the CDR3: TGTGCCAGCAGCCGGATTGGCAGGATCTACGAGCAGTACTTC.

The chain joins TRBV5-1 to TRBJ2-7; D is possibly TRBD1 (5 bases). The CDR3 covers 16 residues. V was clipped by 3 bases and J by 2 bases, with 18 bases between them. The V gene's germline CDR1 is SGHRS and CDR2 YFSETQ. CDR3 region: CASSSVPPPTAYEQYF. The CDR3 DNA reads TGCGCCAGCAGCTCCGTCCCTCCTCCGACAGCCTACGAGCAGTACTTC.

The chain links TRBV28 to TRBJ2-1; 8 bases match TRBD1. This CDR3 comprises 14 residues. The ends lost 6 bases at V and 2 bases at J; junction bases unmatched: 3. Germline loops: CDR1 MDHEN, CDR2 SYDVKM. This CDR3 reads CASRQQGAYNEQFF. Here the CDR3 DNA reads TGTGCCAGCAGACAACAGGGGGCCTACAATGAGCAGTTCTTC.

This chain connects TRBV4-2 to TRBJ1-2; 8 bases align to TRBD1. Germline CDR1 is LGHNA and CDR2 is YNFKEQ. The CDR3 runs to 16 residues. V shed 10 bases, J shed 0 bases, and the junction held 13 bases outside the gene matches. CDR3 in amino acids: CATDNRGFGANYGYTF. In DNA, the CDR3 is TGTGCCACCGACAACAGGGGGTTTGGAGCTAACTATGGCTACACCTTC.

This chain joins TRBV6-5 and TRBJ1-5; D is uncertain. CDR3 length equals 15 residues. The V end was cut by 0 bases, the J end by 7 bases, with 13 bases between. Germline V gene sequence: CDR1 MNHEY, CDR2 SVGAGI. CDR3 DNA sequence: TGTGCCAGCAGTTACTCGTCAGGATCGGAACAGCCCCAGCATTTT. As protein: CASSYSSGSEQPQHF.

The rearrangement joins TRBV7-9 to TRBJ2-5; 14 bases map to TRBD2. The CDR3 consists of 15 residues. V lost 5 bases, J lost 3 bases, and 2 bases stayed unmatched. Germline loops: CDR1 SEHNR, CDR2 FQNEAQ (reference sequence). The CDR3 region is CASSLGLAGEETQYF. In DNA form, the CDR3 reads TGTGCCAGCAGCCTGGGACTAGCGGGAGAAGAGACCCAGTACTTC.

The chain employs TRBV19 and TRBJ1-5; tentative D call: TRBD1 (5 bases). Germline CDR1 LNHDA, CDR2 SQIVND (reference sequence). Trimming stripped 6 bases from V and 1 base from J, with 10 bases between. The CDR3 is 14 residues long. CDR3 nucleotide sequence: TGTGCCAGTAGGTTTGGGGCGAGCAATCAGCCCCAGCATTTT. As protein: CASRFGASNQPQHF.

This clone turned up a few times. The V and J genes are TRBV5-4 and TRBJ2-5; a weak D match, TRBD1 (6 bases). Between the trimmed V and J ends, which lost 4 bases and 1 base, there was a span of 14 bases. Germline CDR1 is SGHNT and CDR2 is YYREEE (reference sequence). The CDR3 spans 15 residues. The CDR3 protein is CASSEPGDGQETQYF. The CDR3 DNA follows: TGTGCCAGCAGCGAGCCAGGGGACGGCCAAGAGACCCAGTACTTC.

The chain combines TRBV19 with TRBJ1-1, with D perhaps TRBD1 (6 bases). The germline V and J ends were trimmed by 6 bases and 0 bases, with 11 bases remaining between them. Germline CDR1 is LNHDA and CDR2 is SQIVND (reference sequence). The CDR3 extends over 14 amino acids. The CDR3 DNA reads TGTGCCAGTAGACAGGGTCGGATGAACACTGAAGCTTTCTTT. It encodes CASRQGRMNTEAFF.

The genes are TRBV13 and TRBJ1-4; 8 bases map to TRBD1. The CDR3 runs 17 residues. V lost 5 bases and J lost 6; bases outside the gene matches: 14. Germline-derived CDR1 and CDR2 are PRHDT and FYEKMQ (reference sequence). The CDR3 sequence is CASSRGQGGVEDEKLFF. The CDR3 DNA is TGTGCCAGCAGCCGTGGACAGGGTGGGGTCGAGGATGAAAAACTGTTTTTT.

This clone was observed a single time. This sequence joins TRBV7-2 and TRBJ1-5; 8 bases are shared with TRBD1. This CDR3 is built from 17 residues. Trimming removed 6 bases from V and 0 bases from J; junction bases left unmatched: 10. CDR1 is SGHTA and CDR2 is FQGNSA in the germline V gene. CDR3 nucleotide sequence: TGTGCCAGCAGTCCGACAGGGGACCCCTATAGCAATCAGCCCCAGCATTTT. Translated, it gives CASSPTGDPYSNQPQHF.

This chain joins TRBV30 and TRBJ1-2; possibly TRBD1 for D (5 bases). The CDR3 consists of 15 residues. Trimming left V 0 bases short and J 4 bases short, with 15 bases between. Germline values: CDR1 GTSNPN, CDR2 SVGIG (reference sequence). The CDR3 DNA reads TGTGCCTGGAGTGTCTTCATCGGGCAGGGCTATGGCTACACCTTC. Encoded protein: CAWSVFIGQGYGYTF.

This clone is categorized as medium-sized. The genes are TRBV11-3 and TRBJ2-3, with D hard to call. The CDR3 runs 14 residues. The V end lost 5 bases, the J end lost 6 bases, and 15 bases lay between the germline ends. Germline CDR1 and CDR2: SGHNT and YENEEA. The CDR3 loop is CASSAFSGQDTQYF. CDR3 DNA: TGTGCCAGCAGCGCCTTTTCTGGGCAGGATACGCAGTATTTT.

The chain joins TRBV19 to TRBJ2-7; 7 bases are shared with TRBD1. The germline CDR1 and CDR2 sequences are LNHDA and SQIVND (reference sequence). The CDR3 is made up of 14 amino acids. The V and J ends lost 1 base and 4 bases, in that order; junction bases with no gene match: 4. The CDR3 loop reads CASSIAGQPYEQYF. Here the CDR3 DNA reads TGTGCCAGTAGTATAGCGGGACAGCCTTACGAGCAGTACTTC.

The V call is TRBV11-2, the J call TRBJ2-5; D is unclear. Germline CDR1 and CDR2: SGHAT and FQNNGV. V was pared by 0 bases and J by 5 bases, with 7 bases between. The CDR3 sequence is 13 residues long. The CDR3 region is CASSLEGMETQYF. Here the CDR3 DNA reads TGTGCCAGCAGCTTAGAGGGAATGGAGACCCAGTACTTC.

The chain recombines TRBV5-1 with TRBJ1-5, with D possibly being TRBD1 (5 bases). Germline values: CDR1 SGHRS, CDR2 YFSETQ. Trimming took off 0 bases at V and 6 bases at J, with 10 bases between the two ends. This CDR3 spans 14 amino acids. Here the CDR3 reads CASSLDGAAQPQHF. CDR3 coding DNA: TGCGCCAGCAGCTTGGACGGGGCGGCTCAGCCCCAGCATTTT. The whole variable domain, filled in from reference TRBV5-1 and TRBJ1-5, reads KAGVTQTPRYLIKTRGQQVTLSCSPISGHRSVSWYQQTPGQGLQFLFEYFSETQRNKGNFPGRFSGRQFSNSRSEMNVSTLELGDSALYLCASSLDGAAQPQHFGDGTRLSIL.

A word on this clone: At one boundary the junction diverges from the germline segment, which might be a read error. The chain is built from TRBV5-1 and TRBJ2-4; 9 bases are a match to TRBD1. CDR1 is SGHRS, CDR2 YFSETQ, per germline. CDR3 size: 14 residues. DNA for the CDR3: TGCGCCAGCAGCTTGACAGGGGGCGAGGCAGGCCGGAACTTC. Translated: CASSLTGGEAGRNF.

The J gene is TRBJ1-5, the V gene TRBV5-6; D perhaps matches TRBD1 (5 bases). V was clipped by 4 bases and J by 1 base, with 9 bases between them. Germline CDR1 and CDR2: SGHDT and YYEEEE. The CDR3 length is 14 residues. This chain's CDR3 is CASSVRDSNQPQHF. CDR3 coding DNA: TGTGCCAGCAGCGTCCGGGACAGCAATCAGCCCCAGCATTTT. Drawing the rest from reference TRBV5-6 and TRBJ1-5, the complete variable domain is DAGVTQSPTHLIKTRGQQVTLRCSPKSGHDTVSWYQQALGQGPQFIFQYYEEEERQRGNFPDRFSGHQFPNYSSELNVNALLLGDSALYLCASSVRDSNQPQHFGDGTRLSIL.

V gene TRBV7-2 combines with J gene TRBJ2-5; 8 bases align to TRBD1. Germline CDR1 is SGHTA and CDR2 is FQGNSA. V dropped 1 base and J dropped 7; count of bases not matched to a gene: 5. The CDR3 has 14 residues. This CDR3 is CASSLDGQGRTQYF. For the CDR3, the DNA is TGTGCCAGCAGCTTAGATGGACAGGGAAGGACCCAGTACTTC.

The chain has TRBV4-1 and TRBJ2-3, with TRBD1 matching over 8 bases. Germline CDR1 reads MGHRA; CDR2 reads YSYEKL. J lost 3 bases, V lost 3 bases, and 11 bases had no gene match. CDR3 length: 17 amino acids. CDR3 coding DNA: TGCGCCAGCAGCCATCACCGGGACAGGAGAGTTACAGATACGCAGTATTTT. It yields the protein CASSHHRDRRVTDTQYF.

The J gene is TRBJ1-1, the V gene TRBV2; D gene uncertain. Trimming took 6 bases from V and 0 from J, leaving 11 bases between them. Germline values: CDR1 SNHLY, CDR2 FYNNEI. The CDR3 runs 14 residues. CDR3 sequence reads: CASRSDVVNTEAFF. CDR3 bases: TGTGCCAGCAGGTCCGATGTGGTGAACACTGAAGCTTTCTTT. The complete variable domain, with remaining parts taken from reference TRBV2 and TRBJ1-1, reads EPEVTQTPSHQVTQMGQEVILRCVPISNHLYFYWYRQILGQKVEFLVSFYNNEISEKSEIFDDQFSVERPDGSNFTLKIRSTKLEDSAMYFCASRSDVVNTEAFFGQGTRLTVV.

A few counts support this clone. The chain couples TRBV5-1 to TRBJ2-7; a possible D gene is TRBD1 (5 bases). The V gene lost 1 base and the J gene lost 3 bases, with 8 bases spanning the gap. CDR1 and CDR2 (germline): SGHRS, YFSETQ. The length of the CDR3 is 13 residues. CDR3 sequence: CASSLLDSYEQYF. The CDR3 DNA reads TGCGCCAGCAGCTTGCTCGACAGCTACGAGCAGTACTTC.

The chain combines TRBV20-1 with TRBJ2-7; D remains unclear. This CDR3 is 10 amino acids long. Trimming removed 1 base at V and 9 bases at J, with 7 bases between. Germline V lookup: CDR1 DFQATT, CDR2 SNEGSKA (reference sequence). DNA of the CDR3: TGCAGTGCTAGAGCAGTCGGGCAGTACTTC. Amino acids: CSARAVGQYF.

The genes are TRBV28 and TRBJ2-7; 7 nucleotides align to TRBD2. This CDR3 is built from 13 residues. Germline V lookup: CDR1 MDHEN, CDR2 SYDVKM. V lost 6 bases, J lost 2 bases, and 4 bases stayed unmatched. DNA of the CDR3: TGTGCCAGCAGACCCGGGACTACCTACGAGCAGTACTTC. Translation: CASRPGTTYEQYF.